A single sample gave rise to the 16 T cell receptor beta chains below, sequenced in a study of OX40 agonist ivuxolimab in advanced cancers. Generated by immunoSEQ multiplex PCR, the TCRdb table keeps only in-frame clones and is missing some. Of tens of thousands of clones in the sample, about 94% were seen once. Material: CD4+ or CD8+ T cells sorted from blood, obtained in a trial of the OX40 agonist ivuxolimab. These receptors all come from an adult with an advanced solid tumor such as melanoma, head and neck, liver or kidney cancer.

V gene TRBV15 combines with J gene TRBJ2-3; the D gene is possibly TRBD2 (6 bases). CDR3 length equals 14 residues. Germline V gives CDR1 LNHNV, CDR2 YYDKDF (reference sequence). CDR3 DNA sequence: TGTGCTACCTCTCCTGGCGGGGAGACAGATACGCAGTATTTT. This sequence encodes CATSPGGETDTQYF.

The V call is TRBV9, the J call TRBJ2-5, with 7 bases identical to TRBD2. J was trimmed by 1 base and V by 3 bases; bases with no gene match: 3. The CDR3 totals 14 residues. Germline V CDR1 and CDR2: SGDLS, YYNGEE. CDR3 in DNA: TGTGCCAGCAGCGGGAGCGGGACCCAAGAGACCCAGTACTTC. This codes for CASSGSGTQETQYF.

The chain combines TRBV9 with TRBJ2-1; D is perhaps TRBD2 (5 bases). V was trimmed by 5 bases and J by 10 bases, leaving 13 bases between them. This CDR3 is built from 12 residues. Germline-derived CDR1 and CDR2 are SGDLS and YYNGEE. CDR3 loop: CASSSLGEEQFF. CDR3 coding DNA: TGTGCCAGCAGTAGTCTCGGGGAAGAGCAGTTCTTC.

J is TRBJ1-1 and V is TRBV28; 12 nucleotides line up with TRBD1. Germline V CDR1 and CDR2: MDHEN, SYDVKM. With V trimmed by 5 bases and J by 4 bases, 14 bases remained unmatched. This CDR3 spans 18 amino acids. The DNA for the CDR3 is TGTGCCAGCAGTCTCGAAACCGGGACAGGGGGCTGGGTCACTGAAGCTTTCTTT. As protein: CASSLETGTGGWVTEAFF.

V is TRBV4-1 and J is TRBJ2-7; TRBD2 is a possible D gene (6 bases). This CDR3 contains 17 residues. Trimming pared 2 bases from V and 6 bases from J, leaving 23 bases between. Germline assignment: CDR1 MGHRA and CDR2 YSYEKL. The CDR3 region has the DNA TGCGCCAGCAGCCAAAGTAGCGGCTGGGGATTTTCCAGCGAGCAGTACTTC. This codes for CASSQSSGWGFSSEQYF.

V gene TRBV19 combines with J gene TRBJ2-1; TRBD2 aligns across 12 bases. The V segment lost 1 base and the J segment 9 bases; nucleotides outside the gene matches: 4. Germline CDR1 LNHDA, CDR2 SQIVND (reference sequence). This CDR3 is 15 amino acids long. The CDR3, as DNA: TGTGCCAGTAGTATAGGACTAGCGGGAGTGGTTGAGCAGTTCTTC. Translating it yields CASSIGLAGVVEQFF.

The rearrangement uses TRBV19 and TRBJ1-1; D gene uncertain. V lost 4 bases to trimming and J lost 1 base, with 4 bases between them. This CDR3 region has 12 residues. Looked up from germline, CDR1 is LNHDA and CDR2 is SQIVND (reference sequence). DNA of the CDR3: TGTGCCAGTAGTACAGGGAACACTGAAGCTTTCTTT. Its protein product is CASSTGNTEAFF.

This chain connects TRBV4-1 to TRBJ2-7, with a tentative D call TRBD2 (5 bases). The ends were cut back, 4 bases at V and 0 bases at J, with 16 bases in the middle. Per the germline V gene, CDR1 is MGHRA and CDR2 is YSYEKL. The CDR3 consists of 16 residues. The CDR3 DNA follows: TGCGCCAGCAGCCCTGACCCGGACTCGAACTCCTACGAGCAGTACTTC. It yields the protein CASSPDPDSNSYEQYF.

The chain joins TRBV7-7 to TRBJ2-5; D ambiguous. Germline V lookup: CDR1 SSHAT, CDR2 FNYEAQ (reference sequence). This CDR3 region has 14 residues. V dropped 1 base and J dropped 4 bases, with 10 bases sitting between them. CDR3 loop: CASSLEGSPETQYF. CDR3 coding DNA: TGTGCCAGCAGCTTAGAGGGATCCCCAGAGACCCAGTACTTC.

Written as DNA, the CDR3 is TGTGCCAGCAGCCGCTGGGGTAATAGCAATCAGCCCCAGCATTTT. This codes for CASSRWGNSNQPQHF. The chain links TRBV9 to TRBJ1-5; no definite D call. The V gene lost 4 bases and the J gene lost 0 bases, with 11 bases spanning the gap. Germline V lookup: CDR1 SGDLS, CDR2 YYNGEE. CDR3 size: 15 residues.

This chain connects TRBV7-9 to TRBJ2-5, with 8 bases lining up with TRBD2. The CDR3 sequence is 15 residues long. Trimming took 5 bases from V and 3 from J; bases not matched to a gene: 8. Germline V gene sequence: CDR1 SEHNR, CDR2 FQNEAQ (reference sequence). CDR3 region: CASSTTGTREETQYF. CDR3 coding DNA: TGTGCCAGCAGCACTACCGGGACTAGGGAAGAGACCCAGTACTTC. The whole variable domain, remainder taken from reference TRBV7-9 and TRBJ2-5, is DTGVSQNPRHKITKRGQNVTFRCDPISEHNRLYWYRQTLGQGPEFLTYFQNEAQLEKSRLLSDRFSAERPKGSFSTLEIQRTEQGDSAMYLCASSTTGTREETQYFGPGTRLLVL.

The rearrangement joins TRBV7-9 to TRBJ2-1; no reliable D call. CDR3 length: 13 residues. V was trimmed by 11 bases and J by 0 bases, leaving 11 bases between them. CDR1 and CDR2 (germline): SEHNR, FQNEAQ (reference sequence). Written as DNA, the CDR3 is TGTGCCGCAACAGAGAGCTCCTACAATGAGCAGTTCTTC. Translation: CAATESSYNEQFF.

This rearrangement joins TRBV7-9 to TRBJ2-3; D perhaps matches TRBD2 (6 bases). The CDR3 is 16 residues long. Germline values: CDR1 SEHNR, CDR2 FQNEAQ (reference sequence). Trimming left V 5 bases short and J 3 bases short, with 18 bases between. The chain's CDR3 is CASSSPALRETDTQYF. The CDR3 coding sequence is TGTGCCAGCAGCAGCCCGGCACTCCGGGAGACAGATACGCAGTATTTT.

This clone came up once. CDR3 in amino acids: CASSLVSDPSTDTQYF. The CDR3 DNA is TGTGCCAGCAGCTTGGTCTCAGACCCCAGCACAGATACGCAGTATTTT. This rearrangement joins TRBV5-6 to TRBJ2-3; D is unclear. The ends were cut back, 0 bases at V and 0 bases at J, with 11 bases in the middle. The CDR3 consists of 16 residues. CDR1 and CDR2 (germline): SGHDT, YYEEEE.

The rearrangement uses TRBV30 and TRBJ2-2; no firm D call. V lost 3 bases to trimming and J lost 4 bases, with 3 bases between them. Looked up from germline, CDR1 is GTSNPN and CDR2 is SVGIG (reference sequence). The CDR3 is made up of 11 amino acids. CDR3 in amino acids: CAWRITGELFF. The DNA for the CDR3 is TGTGCCTGGAGAATCACCGGGGAGCTGTTTTTT.

The chain joins TRBV7-9 to TRBJ2-5; no firm D call. CDR1 and CDR2 from the germline V gene are SEHNR and FQNEAQ (reference sequence). Trimming removed 4 bases from V and 5 bases from J, with 8 bases in between. This CDR3 has 12 amino acids. DNA of the CDR3: TGTGCCAGCAGCTCCCTACAGGAGACCCAGTACTTC. Protein: CASSSLQETQYF.